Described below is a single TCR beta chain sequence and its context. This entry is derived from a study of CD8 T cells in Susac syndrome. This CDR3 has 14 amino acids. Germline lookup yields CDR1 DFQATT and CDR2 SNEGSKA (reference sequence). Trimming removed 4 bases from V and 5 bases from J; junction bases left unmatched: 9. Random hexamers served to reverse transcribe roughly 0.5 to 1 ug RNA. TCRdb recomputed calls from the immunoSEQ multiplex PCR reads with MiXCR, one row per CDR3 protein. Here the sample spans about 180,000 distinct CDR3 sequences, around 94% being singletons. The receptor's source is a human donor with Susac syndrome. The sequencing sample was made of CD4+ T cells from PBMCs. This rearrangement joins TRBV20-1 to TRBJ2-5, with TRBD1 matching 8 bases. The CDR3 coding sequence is TGCAGTGCTACAGGGGGCGGGATTGGTGAGACCCAGTACTTC. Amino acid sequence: CSATGGGIGETQYF.